These 15 T cell receptor gamma chains were all obtained from the same sample, sequenced in a study of gamma delta lymphoproliferative disorders and STAT genes. Sequencing used genomic DNA taken from PBMCs of patients and controls. TCRdb made new clone calls on the multiplex PCR reads using CATT. The repertoire holds over a thousand gamma-chain clones, with about 16% as singletons. The sequenced material came from blood. These receptors were obtained from a human donor in good health.

This clone is medium-sized in the sample. The V call is TRGV2, the J call TRGJ1 or TRGJ2. TCRdb gives no J gene; it was assigned here by matching the DNA to germline. Per the germline V gene, CDR1 is EGSNGY and CDR2 is YDSYNSKV. V trimming: 0 bases; J trimming: 2 bases; junction bases outside the gene matches: 4. This CDR3 spans 14 amino acids. The CDR3 coding sequence is TGTGCCACCTGGGACGGGCGCGATTATTATAAGAAACTCTTT. Encoded protein: CATWDGRDYYKKLF.

This clone is medium-sized (0.01 to 0.1%) within its sample. This sequence joins TRGV3 and TRGJ1 or TRGJ2. The J gene is not listed in TCRdb, so it was assigned here from a DNA match to germline. V dropped 0 bases and J dropped 2; count of bases not matched to a gene: 7. The CDR3 spans 15 residues. In germline, CDR1 is VTNTFY, CDR2 YDVSTARD (reference sequence). In nucleotides, the CDR3 is TGTGCCACCTGGGACAGGCATCGGCATTATTATAAGAAACTCTTT. This sequence encodes CATWDRHRHYYKKLF.

In its sample, this clone ranks as medium-sized. The chain is built from TRGV4 and TRGJ1 or TRGJ2. No J gene is reported in TCRdb; it was inferred here by comparing the DNA with germline. The CDR3 has 13 residues. The germline V gene encodes CDR1 EGSTGY and CDR2 YDSYTSSV. V lost 0 bases and J lost 4; bases outside the gene matches: 3. The DNA of the CDR3 is TGTGCCACCTGGGATGGGGCCTATTATAAGAAACTCTTT. It specifies CATWDGAYYKKLF.

This clone is large (0.1 to 1%) by share. The rearrangement uses TRGV10 and TRGJ1 or TRGJ2. As TCRdb names no J gene, one was assigned here on the basis of a DNA match to germline. TRGV10 is an ORF; its function is uncertain. The CDR3 runs 12 residues. Trimming cost V 9 bases and J 5 bases; bases outside gene matches: 8. The CDR3: CAACSVHYKKLF. The CDR3 DNA reads as TGTGCTGCGTGCTCAGTTCATTATAAGAAACTCTTT.

This clone was seen more than once but under ten times. The V call is TRGV4, the J call TRGJP1. The J gene, left out of TCRdb, was set here by checking the DNA against germline. The V and J ends lost 10 bases and 0 bases, in that order; junction bases with no gene match: 2. The CDR3 consists of 12 residues. Germline CDR1 is EGSTGY and CDR2 is YDSYTSSV. The DNA for the CDR3 is TGTGCCACTTATACCACTGGTTGGTTCAAGATATTT. It specifies CATYTTGWFKIF.

By its share, this clone is large. CDR3 nucleotide sequence: TGTGCCACCTGGGACAGGCCTTTGTTCACTGGTTGGTTCAAGATATTT. This encodes CATWDRPLFTGWFKIF. The J gene is TRGJP1, the V gene TRGV3. TCRdb does not report a J gene; here it was assigned by matching the DNA to germline references. J lost 4 bases, V lost 0 bases, and 8 bases had no gene match. From germline, CDR1 is VTNTFY and CDR2 YDVSTARD (reference sequence). The CDR3 loop spans 16 amino acids.

This sequence joins TRGV10 and TRGJ1 or TRGJ2. No J segment appears in TCRdb, so it was assigned here by matching the sequence to germline. TRGV10 is filed as an ORF, its function uncertain. J was trimmed by 3 bases and V by 11 bases; bases with no gene match: 8. The CDR3 length is 12 residues. Here the CDR3 reads CAARAPYYKKLF. CDR3 bases: TGTGCTGCGCGAGCTCCTTATTATAAGAAACTCTTT.

By sample fraction, this clone is large. CDR3 residues: CATWDGPQYLF. The CDR3 DNA is TGTGCCACCTGGGACGGGCCCCAATACCTCTTT. The J gene was not called, though the V gene is TRGV2. Looked up from germline, CDR1 is EGSNGY and CDR2 is YDSYNSKV. This CDR3 is 11 amino acids long.

For this clone: The TCRdb protein, from a much larger clone, departs from this DNA's translation at residue 9, likely by read error; the protein shown derives from the DNA. This chain connects TRGV2 to TRGJ1 or TRGJ2. TCRdb lists no J gene, so it was determined here by aligning the DNA to germline. Germline V gene sequence: CDR1 EGSNGY, CDR2 YDSYNSKV. V was pared by 0 bases and J by 3 bases, with 14 bases of the junction left unmatched. The CDR3 totals 17 residues. CDR3 protein: CATWDGLQEVGYYKKLF. The CDR3 DNA is TGTGCCACCTGGGACGGGCTTCAAGAAGTGGGTTATTATAAGAAACTCTTT.

This clone is termed medium-sized. CDR3 residues: CATWTQHTNYYKKLF. In DNA, the CDR3 is TGTGCCACCTGGACCCAACATACGAATTATTATAAGAAACTCTTT. The chain combines TRGV2 with TRGJ1 or TRGJ2. TCRdb is silent on the J gene; assignment here came from matching the DNA to germline. This CDR3 is 15 amino acids long. The trim removed 6 bases at V and 0 bases at J, leaving 11 bases unmatched. CDR1 and CDR2 (germline): EGSNGY, YDSYNSKV.

This clone is medium-sized (0.01 to 0.1%) by share. The chain carries TRGV9 and TRGJ1 or TRGJ2. Here the J gene was assigned by germline matching of the DNA, as TCRdb has none. The germline V gene has CDR1 GITISATS and CDR2 ISYDGTV (reference sequence). CDR3 length equals 15 residues. Unmatched junction bases numbered 12, after V lost 2 bases and J lost 5 bases. The CDR3 is CALWEGIKGHYKKLF. CDR3 DNA sequence: TGTGCCTTGTGGGAGGGCATCAAGGGACATTATAAGAAACTCTTT.

This clone is large (0.1 to 1%). This chain uses TRGV2 with TRGJP2. TCRdb gives no J gene; it was assigned here by matching the DNA to germline. This CDR3 is built from 14 residues. V trimming: 3 bases; J trimming: 5 bases; junction bases outside the gene matches: 6. Per germline, CDR1 EGSNGY and CDR2 YDSYNSKV. The CDR3: CATWDLRSDWIKTF. CDR3 nucleotides: TGTGCCACCTGGGACCTCCGCAGTGATTGGATCAAGACGTTT.

This clone was observed a single time. The rearrangement uses TRGV2 and TRGJ1 or TRGJ2. TCRdb gives no J gene; it was assigned here by matching the DNA to germline. Losses at the gene ends were 12 bases for V and 12 bases for J; bases not matched to a gene: 11. From germline, CDR1 is EGSNGY and CDR2 YDSYNSKV. The CDR3 consists of 9 residues. In nucleotides, the CDR3 is TGTGCCTTTCGGGGGGGGAAACTCTTT. This codes for CAFRGGKLF.

Judged by abundance, this clone is medium-sized. The V and J genes are TRGV4 and TRGJ1 or TRGJ2. The J gene, left out of TCRdb, was set here by checking the DNA against germline. CDR1 and CDR2 (germline): EGSTGY, YDSYTSSV. The CDR3 runs 13 residues. Losses at the gene ends were 2 bases for V and 2 bases for J; bases not matched to a gene: 3. The CDR3 sequence: CATWDADYYKKLF. The CDR3 DNA follows: TGTGCCACCTGGGATGCGGATTATTATAAGAAACTCTTT.

This clone rates as medium-sized. J is TRGJ1 or TRGJ2 and V is TRGV4. Assignment of the J gene here rests on matching the DNA to germline, because TCRdb gives none. There are 12 residues in the CDR3. The V gene's germline CDR1 is EGSTGY and CDR2 YDSYTSSV. The J segment lost 0 bases and the V segment lost 11 bases, leaving 7 bases of the junction unmatched. The CDR3 coding sequence is TGTGCCATCCCCCGGAATTATTATAAGAAACTCTTT. Residues: CAIPRNYYKKLF.